A single sample is the source of the 20 T cell receptor beta chains below, sequenced in a study of T cell responses to AZD1222 COVID-19 vaccine. Using immunoSEQ multiplex PCR, the repertoire was profiled, and TCRdb retains in-frame clones only, with some absent. The profile shows around 86,000 clones, around 90% of them singletons. The material was peripheral blood, obtained on day 0 of AZD1222 vaccination. The source is an adult in good health.

This sequence joins TRBV7-2 and TRBJ2-7; TRBD2 agrees at 13 bases. V dropped 6 bases and J dropped 1; count of bases not matched to a gene: 3. The length of the CDR3 is 15 residues. Germline V gene lookup returns CDR1 SGHTA and CDR2 FQGNSA. DNA for the CDR3: TGTGCCAGCAGAAAGACTAGCGGGGGGTCCTACGAGCAGTACTTC. Translation: CASRKTSGGSYEQYF.

The V gene is TRBV18, the J gene TRBJ1-4; D may be TRBD1 (6 bases). V lost 3 bases to trimming and J lost 4 bases, with 12 bases between them. This CDR3 spans 15 amino acids. Germline values: CDR1 KGHSH, CDR2 LQKENI. The CDR3 region is CASSPQGGSNEKLFF. The CDR3, as DNA: TGTGCCAGCTCACCCCAAGGGGGGAGTAATGAAAAACTGTTTTTT.

The rearrangement joins TRBV9 to TRBJ1-2; 7 bases line up with TRBD1. The CDR3 length is 17 residues. Per the germline V gene, CDR1 is SGDLS and CDR2 is YYNGEE. The junction had 16 bases not matched to a gene; V was cut back by 4 bases and J by 4 bases. CDR3 sequence reads: CASSPSTGRLLGYGYTF. CDR3 in DNA: TGTGCCAGCAGCCCCTCGACAGGGAGGCTATTGGGCTATGGCTACACCTTC.

The chain links TRBV11-2 to TRBJ1-4, with 8 bases that match TRBD1. Germline CDR1 SGHAT, CDR2 FQNNGV. J gave up 8 bases and V 4 bases, and 6 bases lay outside the gene matches. There are 14 residues in the CDR3. Here the CDR3 reads CASSSRQGWEKLFF. The DNA of the CDR3 is TGTGCCAGCAGCTCTAGACAGGGGTGGGAAAAACTGTTTTTT.

In its sample, this clone was seen once. The chain is built from TRBV7-2 and TRBJ2-4; possibly TRBD2 for D (6 bases). The V gene's germline CDR1 is SGHTA and CDR2 FQGNSA. The CDR3 contains 13 residues. The V end lost 3 bases, the J end lost 9 bases, and 12 bases lay between the germline ends. The CDR3 protein is CASSLGGSVIQYF. Written as DNA, the CDR3 is TGTGCCAGCAGCTTGGGGGGTAGTGTCATTCAGTACTTC. Drawing the rest from reference TRBV7-2 and TRBJ2-4, the complete variable domain is GAGVSQSPSNKVTEKGKDVELRCDPISGHTALYWYRQSLGQGLEFLIYFQGNSAPDKSGLPSDRFSAERTGGSVSTLTIQRTQQEDSAVYLCASSLGGSVIQYFGAGTRLSVL.

The chain uses TRBV7-2 and TRBJ2-3; 9 bases fit TRBD2. The length of the CDR3 is 16 residues. From germline, CDR1 is SGHTA and CDR2 FQGNSA. V lost 5 bases to trimming and J lost 2 bases; unmatched junction nucleotides: 8. In nucleotides, the CDR3 is TGTGCCAGCAGCGAGACTAGCGGCAGACCCACAGATACGCAGTATTTT. Translation gives CASSETSGRPTDTQYF.

A word on this clone: Sequence at one end of the junction differs from germline and may be a read error. Written as DNA, the CDR3 is TGTGCCAGTACCACGGAGTACAGTGAGCAGTTCTTC. It codes for CASTTEYSEQFF. The chain has TRBV19 and TRBJ2-1; D unclear. CDR3 length: 12 residues. Germline V gene data show CDR1 as LNHDA and CDR2 as SQIVND (reference sequence). Filled out from reference TRBV19 and TRBJ2-1, the complete variable domain reads DGGITQSPKYLFRKEGQNVTLSCEQNLNHDAMYWYRQDPGQGLRLIYYSQIVNDFQKGDIAEGYSVSREKKESFPLTVTSAQKNPTAFYLCASTTEYSEQFFGPGTRLTVL.

This chain links TRBV5-8 with TRBJ1-5, with 10 bases matching TRBD1. From germline, CDR1 is SGHTS and CDR2 YDEGEE. V shed 4 bases and J 0 bases; nucleotides not matched to a gene: 7. This CDR3 spans 17 amino acids. This chain's CDR3 is CASSPGQGLYSNQPQHF. The CDR3 coding sequence is TGTGCCAGCAGCCCGGGACAGGGGCTCTATAGCAATCAGCCCCAGCATTTT.

This chain uses TRBV6-5 with TRBJ2-7; the D gene is possibly TRBD1 (6 bases). Germline V gene data show CDR1 as MNHEY and CDR2 as SVGAGI. V lost 6 bases and J 3 bases, leaving 12 bases between the germline ends. There are 13 residues in the CDR3. The CDR3 is CASSPGHNYEQYF. In DNA, the CDR3 is TGTGCCAGCAGCCCGGGACACAACTACGAGCAGTACTTC.

The rearrangement links TRBV7-6 to TRBJ2-7, with D perhaps TRBD1 or TRBD2 (5 bases each). The CDR3 has 15 amino acids. Trimming removed 3 bases at V and 4 bases at J, with 16 bases between. The germline V gene has CDR1 SGHVS and CDR2 FNYEAQ. CDR3 nucleotides: TGTGCCAGCAGCTTCGGGGTGACAGAAACTTACGAGCAGTACTTC. Encoded protein: CASSFGVTETYEQYF.

To note about this clone: Additional DNA sequences in this sample encode the identical CDR3. The chain recombines TRBV18 with TRBJ2-7; possibly TRBD1 for D (5 bases). The CDR3 runs 13 residues. In germline, CDR1 is KGHSH, CDR2 LQKENI. Between the trimmed V and J ends, which lost 6 bases and 4 bases, there was a span of 13 bases. The CDR3 here is CASSEGRVYEQYF. DNA of the CDR3: TGTGCCAGCTCCGAAGGCAGGGTTTACGAGCAGTACTTC.

This clone was seen a single time. The chain carries TRBV7-2 and TRBJ1-3; 7 bases match TRBD1. Germline-derived CDR1 and CDR2 are SGHTA and FQGNSA. Trimming cost V 2 bases and J 3 bases; bases outside gene matches: 7. There are 16 residues in the CDR3. CDR3 sequence reads: CASSLNQGGYGNTIYF. The CDR3 nucleotides read TGTGCCAGCAGCTTAAATCAGGGGGGGTATGGAAACACCATATATTTT.

The J gene is TRBJ1-4, the V gene TRBV7-2; 9 positions match TRBD1. CDR3 length equals 16 residues. Germline CDR1 is SGHTA and CDR2 is FQGNSA. V trimming: 4 bases; J trimming: 1 base; junction bases outside the gene matches: 4. The CDR3 nucleotides are TGTGCCAGCAGCTCCAACAGGGGGCTAACTAATGAAAAACTGTTTTTT. Translated: CASSSNRGLTNEKLFF.

This chain links TRBV7-9 with TRBJ2-5; D might be TRBD1 (6 bases). V lost 5 bases, J lost 1 base, and 11 bases lay in between. Germline CDR1 is SEHNR and CDR2 is FQNEAQ (reference sequence). The CDR3 spans 14 residues. CDR3 protein: CASSPQGFQETQYF. DNA for the CDR3: TGTGCCAGCAGCCCTCAGGGGTTCCAAGAGACCCAGTACTTC.

The V call is TRBV4-3, the J call TRBJ2-2; TRBD1 matches 9 bases. V dropped 3 bases and J dropped 3; count of bases not matched to a gene: 14. Germline V gene sequence: CDR1 LGHNA, CDR2 YSLEER. CDR3 length: 19 residues. The CDR3 nucleotides read TGCGCCAGCAGCCAGGAGAGCCAGAAGAGGACAGGGGACACCGGGGAGCTGTTTTTT. Protein sequence: CASSQESQKRTGDTGELFF.

This sequence joins TRBV2 and TRBJ1-3, with 9 bases aligning to TRBD1. Germline lookup yields CDR1 SNHLY and CDR2 FYNNEI. V was clipped by 8 bases and J by 1 base; unmatched bases: 6. CDR3 length: 15 residues. The CDR3 spells CASRQQGASGNTIYF. CDR3 DNA sequence: TGTGCCAGCCGTCAACAGGGGGCGTCTGGAAACACCATATATTTT.

This clone was recorded a few times. V is TRBV6-1 and J is TRBJ1-2, with no clear D. The germline CDR1 and CDR2 sequences are MNHNS and SASEGT. The CDR3 spans 16 residues. Trimming stripped 2 bases from V and 4 bases from J, with 17 bases between. CDR3 sequence: CASSERSWVGRYGYTF. CDR3 DNA sequence: TGTGCCAGCAGTGAAAGGAGTTGGGTCGGACGCTATGGCTACACCTTC.

V and J are TRBV19 and TRBJ2-1; 12 bases are shared with TRBD2. V lost 6 bases, J lost 7 bases, and 7 bases stayed unmatched. The CDR3 is made up of 15 amino acids. CDR1 is LNHDA and CDR2 is SQIVND in the germline V gene (reference sequence). CDR3 amino acids: CASSLTGLAGNEQFF. The CDR3 DNA reads TGTGCCAGTAGCCTCACCGGACTAGCGGGGAATGAGCAGTTCTTC.

The CDR3 bases are TGTGCCAGCAGGGAGACTGGCTCCTACGAGCAGTACTTC. This codes for CASRETGSYEQYF. This rearrangement joins TRBV12-3 or TRBV12-4 to TRBJ2-7; D unclear. CDR3 length: 13 amino acids. V lost 6 bases and J lost 0, with 9 bases in between.

The rearrangement links TRBV28 to TRBJ1-4; the match to TRBD1 covers 10 bases. This CDR3 contains 14 residues. CDR1 and CDR2 from the germline V gene are MDHEN and SYDVKM. The V and J ends lost 8 bases and 11 bases, in that order; junction bases with no gene match: 11. This chain's CDR3 is CASGVRDRGRKLFF. The CDR3 coding sequence is TGTGCCAGCGGGGTCCGGGACAGGGGTAGGAAACTGTTTTTT.